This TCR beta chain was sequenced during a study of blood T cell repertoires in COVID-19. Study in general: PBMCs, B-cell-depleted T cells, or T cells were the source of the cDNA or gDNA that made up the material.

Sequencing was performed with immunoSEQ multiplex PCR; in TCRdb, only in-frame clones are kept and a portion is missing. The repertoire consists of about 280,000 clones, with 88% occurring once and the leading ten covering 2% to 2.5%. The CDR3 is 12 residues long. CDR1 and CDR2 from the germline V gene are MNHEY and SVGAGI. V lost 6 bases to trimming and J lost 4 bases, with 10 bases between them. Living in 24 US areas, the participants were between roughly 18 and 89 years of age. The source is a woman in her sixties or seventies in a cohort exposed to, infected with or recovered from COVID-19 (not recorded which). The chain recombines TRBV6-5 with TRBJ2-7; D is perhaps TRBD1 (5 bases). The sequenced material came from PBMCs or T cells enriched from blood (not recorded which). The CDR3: CASSDQGYEQYF. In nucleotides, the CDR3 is TGTGCCAGCAGCGACCAGGGATACGAGCAGTACTTC.